The 13 T cell receptor beta chains below were found in one sample sequenced in a study of T cell repertoires in cytomegalovirus infection. TCRdb called the reads again in MiXCR, with one record for every CDR3 protein. The sample lists about 920,000 distinct CDR3 sequences; around 29% were seen once. The antigens for these receptors are not known. Sequencing used cultured CD8+ T cells from PBMCs, obtained from culture after CMV antigen stimulation. All receptors come from a human donor in good health (CMV status not recorded). Some clones in this sample may be carry-over from other donors' samples.

With respect to this clonotype: At one end, the junction sequence differs from germline, possibly due to a read error. The chain couples TRBV12-3 or TRBV12-4 to TRBJ2-6; D uncertain. This CDR3 is built from 15 residues. As DNA, the CDR3 is TGTGCCAGCAGCGCAGCAAGCTCTCGGGCCAACGTCCTGACTTTC. This encodes CASSAASSRANVLTF.

V gene TRBV4-1 combines with J gene TRBJ1-6, with D uncertain. Germline loops: CDR1 MGHRA, CDR2 YSYEKL. CDR3 size: 13 residues. V was cut by 1 base and J by 9 bases, with 7 bases left in between. This CDR3 is CASSQALSSPLHF. The CDR3 coding sequence is TGCGCCAGCAGCCAAGCCTTAAGTTCACCCCTCCACTTT.

This clonotype was detected only a few times. The CDR3 here is CASSQSWDRSPLSGNTIYF. CDR3 DNA: TGTGCCAGCAGCCAATCGTGGGACAGGAGCCCCCTCTCTGGAAACACCATATATTTT. The chain carries TRBV7-2 and TRBJ1-3; 8 nucleotides match TRBD1. V shed 5 bases and J 0 bases; nucleotides not matched to a gene: 15. Germline V gene sequence: CDR1 SGHTA, CDR2 FQGNSA. The CDR3 contains 19 residues. Full variable domain (outside the CDR3, taken from reference TRBV7-2 and TRBJ1-3): GAGVSQSPSNKVTEKGKDVELRCDPISGHTALYWYRQSLGQGLEFLIYFQGNSAPDKSGLPSDRFSAERTGGSVSTLTIQRTQQEDSAVYLCASSQSWDRSPLSGNTIYFGEGSWLTVV.

This chain connects TRBV6-2 or TRBV6-3 to TRBJ2-2; TRBD2 matches at 10 bases. Germline V gene sequence: CDR1 MNHEY, CDR2 SVGEGT. Losses at the gene ends were 5 bases for V and 7 bases for J; bases not matched to a gene: 16. This CDR3 has 18 amino acids. CDR3 in DNA: TGTGCCAGCAGTACCCCTCTAAGCGGGGGGGCTAGGAACGGGGAGCTGTTTTTT. Protein product: CASSTPLSGGARNGELFF.

This clonotype appeared many times. This sequence joins TRBV7-8 and TRBJ2-5, with a tentative D call TRBD2 (5 bases). Germline loops: CDR1 SGHVS, CDR2 FQNEAQ. V lost 7 bases and J 3 bases, leaving 9 bases between the germline ends. The CDR3 has 12 residues. The DNA for the CDR3 is TGTGCCAGCAAGCCAGCGGAAGAGACCCAGTACTTC. This gives the protein CASKPAEETQYF. The entire variable domain, with the rest obtained from reference TRBV7-8 and TRBJ2-5, is as follows: GAGVSQSPRYKVAKRGQDVALRCDPISGHVSLFWYQQALGQGPEFLTYFQNEAQLDKSGLPSDRFFAERPEGSVSTLKIQRTQQEDSAVYLCASKPAEETQYFGPGTRLLVL.

The V and J genes are TRBV29-1 and TRBJ2-7; D uncertain. Germline lookup yields CDR1 SQVTM and CDR2 ANQGSEA. The V end lost 2 bases, the J end lost 5 bases, and 7 bases lay between the germline ends. The CDR3 spans 11 residues. DNA for the CDR3: TGCAGCGTTGAAAAGGGTCACGAGCAGTACGTC. This encodes CSVEKGHEQYV.

This clonotype was detected a few times. This chain connects TRBV10-3 to TRBJ2-2, with 8 bases that match TRBD1. Germline V gives CDR1 ENHRY, CDR2 SYGVKD. The J segment lost 7 bases and the V segment lost 7 bases, leaving 5 bases of the junction unmatched. The CDR3 is made up of 13 amino acids. The CDR3 spells CAIIQGANGELFF. The CDR3 bases are TGTGCCATCATTCAGGGGGCGAACGGGGAGCTGTTTTTT.

This clonotype came up a few times. The chain combines TRBV19 with TRBJ2-1, with 10 bases fitting TRBD2. Germline assignment: CDR1 LNHDA and CDR2 SQIVND (reference sequence). Germline trimming cut 0 bases from V and 6 bases from J; bases unmatched to any gene: 2. This CDR3 is built from 15 residues. The CDR3 sequence: CASSIETSGFNEQFF. DNA of the CDR3: TGTGCCAGTAGTATAGAGACTAGCGGGTTCAATGAGCAGTTCTTC.

This clonotype came up a few times. The rearrangement joins TRBV7-9 to TRBJ2-2; 7 bases are shared with TRBD1. The trim removed 5 bases at V and 5 bases at J, leaving 5 bases unmatched. The germline V gene has CDR1 SEHNR and CDR2 FQNEAQ (reference sequence). The CDR3 totals 14 residues. The CDR3 DNA reads as TGTGCCAGCAGCATACGACAGGGAACCGGGGAGCTGTTTTTT. Translating gives CASSIRQGTGELFF.

This clonotype came up a few times. The chain links TRBV12-3 or TRBV12-4 to TRBJ2-3; D is unresolved. Trimming pared 8 bases from V and 2 bases from J, leaving 8 bases between. The CDR3 consists of 12 residues. The CDR3 reads CASGNFTDTQYF. In DNA, the CDR3 is TGTGCCAGCGGAAATTTCACAGATACGCAGTATTTT.

This clonotype was picked up one time. This chain uses TRBV19 with TRBJ2-5; TRBD2 agrees at 7 bases. The trim removed 4 bases at V and 1 base at J, leaving 6 bases unmatched. This CDR3 contains 15 residues. Germline-derived CDR1 and CDR2 are LNHDA and SQIVND (reference sequence). CDR3: CASSRYLAVQETQYF. CDR3 bases: TGTGCCAGTAGTAGATATCTAGCGGTCCAAGAGACCCAGTACTTC. Combining the CDR3 with reference TRBV19 and TRBJ2-5 gives the whole variable domain DGGITQSPKYLFRKEGQNVTLSCEQNLNHDAMYWYRQDPGQGLRLIYYSQIVNDFQKGDIAEGYSVSREKKESFPLTVTSAQKNPTAFYLCASSRYLAVQETQYFGPGTRLLVL.

About this clonotype: This may be a read error: a much more frequent sequence differs by one nucleotide. The V call is TRBV7-9, the J call TRBJ2-2; 11 nucleotides align to TRBD2. Germline loops: CDR1 SEHNR, CDR2 FQNEAQ (reference sequence). This CDR3 region has 15 residues. V shed 2 bases, J shed 8 bases, and the junction held 4 bases outside the gene matches. The CDR3 coding sequence is TGTGCCAGCAGCTTAAAACTAGCGGGGGTGGGGGAGCTGTTTTTT. Translated, it gives CASSLKLAGVGELFF.

This clonotype has a handful of counts. The chain is built from TRBV19 and TRBJ2-7, with 7 bases matching TRBD2. The trim removed 6 bases at V and 1 base at J, leaving 9 bases unmatched. Germline V gene sequence: CDR1 LNHDA, CDR2 SQIVND (reference sequence). This CDR3 has 15 amino acids. CDR3 in DNA: TGTGCCAGTAGCGTTGGGAGGGGTCCATCCTACGAGCAGTACTTC. Translated, it gives CASSVGRGPSYEQYF.